This T cell receptor (beta chain) was sequenced during a study of HIV-infected patients and healthy controls. This clonotype was picked up many times. This CDR3 spans 14 amino acids. The germline V and J ends were trimmed by 3 bases and 5 bases, with 14 bases remaining between them. Germline CDR1 and CDR2: GTSNPN and SVGIG (reference sequence). MiXCR was run by TCRdb on the 5' RACE reads, yielding one entry per CDR3 protein. In the table there are over 15,000 distinct CDR3 sequences, 15% to 20% of which are singletons. This rearrangement joins TRBV30 to TRBJ1-5; D not resolved. This receptor was taken from a human donor in good health. Sequencing used CD8+ T cells from blood. DNA of the CDR3: TGTGCCTGGAGCCCACCGTTCGAGCATCAGCCCCAGCATTTT. It specifies CAWSPPFEHQPQHF.